This T cell receptor beta chain came from a study of blood T cells in healthy people across ages (dated by TCRdb to about 2015). About the full investigation: In model experiments, roughly one uniquely barcoded TCR beta cDNA molecule per two T cells was captured by template switching. The study measured age-related changes in TCR beta repertoire diversity using deep sequencing normalized with unique cDNA molecular identifiers. Donors were grouped into four age groups: young (average roughly 15 years), middle-aged (over 35), aged (62) and long-lived (around 82). To avoid experimental bias, donors of different ages were spread randomly across the sequencing lanes. Two additional independent replicas of 1 million unique cDNA reads from the same blood draw were analyzed for two donors (one aged 18 to 30 and one aged 80 or older). Study-wide conclusions, independent of this receptor: There was a strong correlation between observed TCR beta diversity and the percentage of naive T cells measured by flow cytometry. Compared with the aged group, more naive CD4+ T cells, fewer expanded clones and increased TCR diversity were shown by the long-lived group, suggesting age selection. Estimates of total diversity based on one million sequenced T cells were considered lower bounds and underestimates. The CMV infection status of donors was not known, potentially confounding age-related changes in expanded clonotypes. Since profiling was done on bulk unsorted PBMCs, naive and antigen-experienced compartments could not be conclusively compared. Observed TCR beta diversity per million T cells fell roughly linearly with age, and a significant reduction was already apparent by age roughly 40.

Systemically healthy Caucasian individuals from Russia, roughly 40 in total and aged about 6 to 95 years, were included as donors. Each donor gave around 9.9 milliliters of peripheral blood, collected into EDTA-treated Vacutainer tubes. Ficoll-Paque density-gradient centrifugation was used to isolate PBMCs, with at least 6.5 million per sample. Total RNA, at least 6 micrograms per sample, was extracted from PBMCs with Trizol reagent. Naive CD45RAhigh/CD27high T cell percentages were measured by flow cytometry on a PBMC aliquot from every donor. The trim is 3 bases for V and 8 bases for J, with a gap of 6 bases between the germline ends. The germline V gene specifies KGHDR as CDR1 and SFDVKD as CDR2. The CDR3 measures 11 amino acids from cysteine to phenylalanine. Only CDR3 DNA is held: 33 bases, read in frame from base 1. The library relied on 5' RACE. Data came from an Illumina HiSeq 2500. A second about 7 to 11 cycle PCR used a sample-barcoded 5' primer and a J-beta primer mix. A template-switch 5' adaptor carrying 12 random nucleotides introduced a unique molecular identifier onto each TCR beta cDNA molecule. Each sample yielded at least 2.5 million CDR3-containing paired-end reads. First-strand cDNA was synthesized from all RNA with the Mint cDNA synthesis kit, primed by a TRBC-specific oligonucleotide. Following uracil-DNA glycosylase treatment, all cDNA underwent a first 18-cycle PCR with the universal primers M1SS and BC2_uni_R. On the authors' methods: For normalization, 1 million high-quality reads were randomly selected from each sample, with every read carrying a distinct molecular identifier. Reads sharing molecular identifiers were discarded rather than binned into consensus sequences. MiTCR, run with a Q25 quality threshold and the strictest error-elimination algorithm, handled CDR3 identification, clonotype clustering and error correction. Lower-bound total TCR beta diversity was estimated with a nonparametric unseen species model using Euler transformation. The raw public reads went through TCRdb reprocessing: fastp at Q25, MiXCR clone calling, in-frame beta chains kept. Rows matching on CDR3 protein sequence are summarized as one entry with the most common DNA and genes. These V and J calls rely on TCRdb rather than the paper's analysis. The sample profile shows roughly 2 million distinct CDR3 sequences; about 49% of them were found once. The ten largest make up around 2.1% of the sample.

With regard to this clonotype: Its cognate antigen has yet to be identified. The sample holds no much larger clone one base away, and base qualities are not on file.

Sequences were obtained from blood. Recombination connected TRBV24-1 to TRBJ1-2, with a tentative D gene TRBD1 over 5 matching bases. This receptor was identified in a woman aged 40 to 55 in good health. The CDR3 reads as follows: CATSDGTGYTF. In nucleotide form, the sequence is TGTGCCACCAGTGATGGGACCGGCTACACCTTC.